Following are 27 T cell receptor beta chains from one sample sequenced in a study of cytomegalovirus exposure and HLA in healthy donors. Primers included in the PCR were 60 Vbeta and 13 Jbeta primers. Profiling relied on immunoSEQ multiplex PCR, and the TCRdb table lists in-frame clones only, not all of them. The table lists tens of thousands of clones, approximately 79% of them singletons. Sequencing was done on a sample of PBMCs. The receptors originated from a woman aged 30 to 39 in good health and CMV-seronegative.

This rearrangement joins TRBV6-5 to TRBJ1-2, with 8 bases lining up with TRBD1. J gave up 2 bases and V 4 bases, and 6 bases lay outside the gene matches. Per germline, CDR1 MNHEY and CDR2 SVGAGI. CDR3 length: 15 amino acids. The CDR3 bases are TGTGCCAGCAGTTCTCCTAGGACAGGGAACTATGGCTACACCTTC. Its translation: CASSSPRTGNYGYTF.

CDR3 region: CASSHPGSNTGELFF. In DNA form, the CDR3 reads TGCGCCAGCAGCCATCCAGGTTCGAACACCGGGGAGCTGTTTTTT. V is TRBV4-1 and J is TRBJ2-2; D gene uncertain. V was pared by 3 bases and J by 0 bases, with 8 bases between. The CDR3 length is 15 residues. Germline V CDR1 and CDR2: MGHRA, YSYEKL.

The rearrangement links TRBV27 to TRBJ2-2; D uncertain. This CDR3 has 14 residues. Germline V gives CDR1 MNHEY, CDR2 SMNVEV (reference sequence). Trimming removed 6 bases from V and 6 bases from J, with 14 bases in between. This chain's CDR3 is CASSLTRSPGELFF. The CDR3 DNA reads TGTGCCAGCAGCCTTACAAGGAGCCCCGGGGAGCTGTTTTTT.

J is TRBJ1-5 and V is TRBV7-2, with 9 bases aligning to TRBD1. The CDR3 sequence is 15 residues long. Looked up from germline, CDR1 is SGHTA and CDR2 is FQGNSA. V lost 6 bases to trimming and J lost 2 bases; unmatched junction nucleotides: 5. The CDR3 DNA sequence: TGTGCCAGCAGTTCCGGGACAGGGCGCAATCAGCCCCAGCATTTT. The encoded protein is CASSSGTGRNQPQHF.

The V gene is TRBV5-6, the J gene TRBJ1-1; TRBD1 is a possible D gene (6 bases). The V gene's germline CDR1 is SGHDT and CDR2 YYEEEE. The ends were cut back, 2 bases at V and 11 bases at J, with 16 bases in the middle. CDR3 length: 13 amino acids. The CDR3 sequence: CASSFDRFRGAFF. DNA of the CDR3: TGTGCCAGCAGCTTCGACAGGTTCCGAGGGGCTTTCTTT.

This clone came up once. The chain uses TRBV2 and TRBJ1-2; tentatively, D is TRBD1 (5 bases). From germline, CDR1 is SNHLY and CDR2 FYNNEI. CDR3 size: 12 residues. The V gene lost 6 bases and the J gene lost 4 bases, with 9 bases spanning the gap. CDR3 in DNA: TGTGCCAGCAGGGGGGGGACCTATGGCTACACCTTC. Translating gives CASRGGTYGYTF. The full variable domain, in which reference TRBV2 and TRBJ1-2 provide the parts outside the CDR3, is EPEVTQTPSHQVTQMGQEVILRCVPISNHLYFYWYRQILGQKVEFLVSFYNNEISEKSEIFDDQFSVERPDGSNFTLKIRSTKLEDSAMYFCASRGGTYGYTFGSGTRLTVV.

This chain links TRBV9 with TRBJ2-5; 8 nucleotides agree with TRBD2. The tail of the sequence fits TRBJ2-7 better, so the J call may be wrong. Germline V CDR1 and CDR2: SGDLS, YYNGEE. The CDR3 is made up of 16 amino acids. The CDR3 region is CASSPGGGRLDYEQYF. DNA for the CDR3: TGTGCCAGCAGCCCGGGAGGGGGACGTCTAGACTACGAGCAGTACTTC.

The CDR3 is CASSPDTYGYTF. The CDR3 coding sequence is TGTGCCAGCAGCCCAGACACCTATGGCTACACCTTC. The chain links TRBV7-6 to TRBJ1-2; unclear D gene. The CDR3 totals 12 residues. Germline V gene data show CDR1 as SGHVS and CDR2 as FNYEAQ. V lost 5 bases and J lost 4, with 8 bases in between.

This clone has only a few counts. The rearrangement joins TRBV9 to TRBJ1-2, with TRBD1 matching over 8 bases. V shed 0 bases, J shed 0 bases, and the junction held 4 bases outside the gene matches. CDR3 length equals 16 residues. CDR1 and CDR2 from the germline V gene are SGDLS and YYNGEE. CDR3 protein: CASSVGTGMSNYGYTF. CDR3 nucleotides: TGTGCCAGCAGCGTAGGGACAGGGATGTCTAACTATGGCTACACCTTC.

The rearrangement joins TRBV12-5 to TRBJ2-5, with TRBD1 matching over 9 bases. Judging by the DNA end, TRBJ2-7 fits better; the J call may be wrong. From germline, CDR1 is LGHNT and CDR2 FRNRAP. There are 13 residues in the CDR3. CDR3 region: CASGDRGFDEQYF. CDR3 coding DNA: TGTGCTAGTGGGGACAGGGGTTTCGACGAGCAGTACTTC.

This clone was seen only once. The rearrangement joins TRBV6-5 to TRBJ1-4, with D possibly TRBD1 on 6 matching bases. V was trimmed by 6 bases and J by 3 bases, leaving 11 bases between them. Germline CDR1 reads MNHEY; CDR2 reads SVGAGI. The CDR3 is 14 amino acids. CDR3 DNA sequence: TGTGCCAGCAGCCCCGACAGGTCTAATGAAAAACTGTTTTTT. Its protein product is CASSPDRSNEKLFF.

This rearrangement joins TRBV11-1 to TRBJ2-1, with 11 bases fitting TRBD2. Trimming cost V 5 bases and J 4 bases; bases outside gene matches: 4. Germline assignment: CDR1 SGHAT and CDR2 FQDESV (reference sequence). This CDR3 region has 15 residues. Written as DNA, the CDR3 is TGTGCCAGCAGCCCGGGACTAGCGGTATACAATGAGCAGTTCTTC. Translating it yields CASSPGLAVYNEQFF.

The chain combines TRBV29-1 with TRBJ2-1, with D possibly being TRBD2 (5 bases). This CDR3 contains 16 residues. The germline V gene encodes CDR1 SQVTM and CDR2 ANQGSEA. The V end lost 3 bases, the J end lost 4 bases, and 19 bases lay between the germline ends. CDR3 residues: CSVDGIGRTAYNEQFF. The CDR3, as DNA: TGCAGCGTTGACGGTATCGGCAGGACTGCATACAATGAGCAGTTCTTC.

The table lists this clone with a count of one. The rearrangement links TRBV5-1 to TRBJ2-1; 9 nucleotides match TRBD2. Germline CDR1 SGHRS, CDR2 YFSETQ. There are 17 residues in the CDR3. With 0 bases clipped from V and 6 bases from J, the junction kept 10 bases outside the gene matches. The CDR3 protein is CASSLVSSGNLGNEQFF. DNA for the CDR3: TGCGCCAGCAGCTTGGTGTCTAGCGGGAACCTAGGCAATGAGCAGTTCTTC.

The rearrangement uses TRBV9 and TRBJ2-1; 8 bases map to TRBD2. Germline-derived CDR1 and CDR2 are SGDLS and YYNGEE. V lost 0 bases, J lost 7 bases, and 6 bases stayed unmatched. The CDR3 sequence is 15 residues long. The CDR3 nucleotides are TGTGCCAGCAGCGTAGATAGCGGGACTGGGAATGAGCAGTTCTTC. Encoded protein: CASSVDSGTGNEQFF.

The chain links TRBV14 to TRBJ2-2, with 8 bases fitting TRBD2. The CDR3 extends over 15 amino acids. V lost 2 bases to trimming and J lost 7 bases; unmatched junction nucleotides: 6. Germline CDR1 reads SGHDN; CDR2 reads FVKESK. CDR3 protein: CASSQPSGGVGELFF. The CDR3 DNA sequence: TGTGCCAGCAGCCAACCTTCGGGAGGGGTCGGGGAGCTGTTTTTT.

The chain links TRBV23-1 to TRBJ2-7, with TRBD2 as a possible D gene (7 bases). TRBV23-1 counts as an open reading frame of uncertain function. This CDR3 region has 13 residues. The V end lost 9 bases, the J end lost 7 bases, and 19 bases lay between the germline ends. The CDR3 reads CARRGGRWWEQYV. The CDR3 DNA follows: TGCGCCAGAAGGGGGGGGCGATGGTGGGAGCAGTACGTC.

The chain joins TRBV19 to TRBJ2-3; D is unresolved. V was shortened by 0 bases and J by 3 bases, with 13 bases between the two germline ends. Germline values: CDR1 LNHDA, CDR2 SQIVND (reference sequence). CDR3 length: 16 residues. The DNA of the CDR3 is TGTGCCAGTAGTATAGATGGCAAGGAGAAAACAGATACGCAGTATTTT. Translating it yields CASSIDGKEKTDTQYF.

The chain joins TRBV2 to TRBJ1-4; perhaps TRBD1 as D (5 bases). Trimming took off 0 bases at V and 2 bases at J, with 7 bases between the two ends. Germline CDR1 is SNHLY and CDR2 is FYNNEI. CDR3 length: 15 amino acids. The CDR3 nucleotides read TGTGCCAGCAGTGAAGCGGGACTGACTAATGAAAAACTGTTTTTT. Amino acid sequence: CASSEAGLTNEKLFF.

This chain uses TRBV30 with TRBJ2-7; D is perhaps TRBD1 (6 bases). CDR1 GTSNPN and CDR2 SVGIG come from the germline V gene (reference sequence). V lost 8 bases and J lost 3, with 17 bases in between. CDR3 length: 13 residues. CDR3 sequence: CALVYTGIYEQYF. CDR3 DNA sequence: TGTGCCCTGGTATACACAGGGATCTACGAGCAGTACTTC.

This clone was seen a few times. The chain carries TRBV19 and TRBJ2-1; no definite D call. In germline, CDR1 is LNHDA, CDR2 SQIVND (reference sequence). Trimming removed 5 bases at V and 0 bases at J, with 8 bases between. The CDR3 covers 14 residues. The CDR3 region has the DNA TGTGCCAGTAGTGCCTTTAGCTCCTACAATGAGCAGTTCTTC. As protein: CASSAFSSYNEQFF.

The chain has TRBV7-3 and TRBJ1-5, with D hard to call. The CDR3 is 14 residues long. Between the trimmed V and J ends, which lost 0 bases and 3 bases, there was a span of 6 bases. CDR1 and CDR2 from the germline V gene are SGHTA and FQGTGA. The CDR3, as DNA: TGTGCCAGCAGCTTAACAGCATCCAATCAGCCCCAGCATTTT. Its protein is CASSLTASNQPQHF.

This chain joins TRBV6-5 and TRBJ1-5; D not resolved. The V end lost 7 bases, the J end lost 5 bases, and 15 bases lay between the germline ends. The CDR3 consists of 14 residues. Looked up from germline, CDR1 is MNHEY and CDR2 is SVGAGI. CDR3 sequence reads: CASKPGIHHQPQHF. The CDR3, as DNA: TGTGCCAGCAAACCGGGGATTCATCATCAGCCCCAGCATTTT.

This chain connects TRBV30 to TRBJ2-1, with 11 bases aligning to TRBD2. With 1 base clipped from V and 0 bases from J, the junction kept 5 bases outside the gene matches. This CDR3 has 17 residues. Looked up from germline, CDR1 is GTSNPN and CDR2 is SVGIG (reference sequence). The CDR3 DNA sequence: TGTGCCTGGAGTGCTAGCGGGGGGCGTTTCTCCTACAATGAGCAGTTCTTC. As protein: CAWSASGGRFSYNEQFF.

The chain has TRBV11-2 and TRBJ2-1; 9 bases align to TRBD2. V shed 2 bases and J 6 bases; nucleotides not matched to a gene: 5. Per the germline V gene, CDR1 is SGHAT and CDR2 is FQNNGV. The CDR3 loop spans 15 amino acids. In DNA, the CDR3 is TGTGCCAGCAGCTTACGACTAGCGGCCGGCAATGAGCAGTTCTTC. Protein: CASSLRLAAGNEQFF.

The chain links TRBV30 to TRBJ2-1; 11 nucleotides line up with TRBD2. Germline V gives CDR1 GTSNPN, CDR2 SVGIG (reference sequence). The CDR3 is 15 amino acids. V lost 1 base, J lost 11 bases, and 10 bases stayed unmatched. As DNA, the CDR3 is TGTGCCTGGAGTGCTCGACTAGCGGGAAACCGCAAGCAGTTCTTC. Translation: CAWSARLAGNRKQFF.

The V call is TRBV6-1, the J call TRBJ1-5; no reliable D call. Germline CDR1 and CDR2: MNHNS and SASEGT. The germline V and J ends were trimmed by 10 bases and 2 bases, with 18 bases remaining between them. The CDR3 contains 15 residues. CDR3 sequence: CATRPRELGNQPQHF. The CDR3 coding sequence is TGTGCCACCCGGCCGAGGGAGTTGGGCAATCAGCCCCAGCATTTT.